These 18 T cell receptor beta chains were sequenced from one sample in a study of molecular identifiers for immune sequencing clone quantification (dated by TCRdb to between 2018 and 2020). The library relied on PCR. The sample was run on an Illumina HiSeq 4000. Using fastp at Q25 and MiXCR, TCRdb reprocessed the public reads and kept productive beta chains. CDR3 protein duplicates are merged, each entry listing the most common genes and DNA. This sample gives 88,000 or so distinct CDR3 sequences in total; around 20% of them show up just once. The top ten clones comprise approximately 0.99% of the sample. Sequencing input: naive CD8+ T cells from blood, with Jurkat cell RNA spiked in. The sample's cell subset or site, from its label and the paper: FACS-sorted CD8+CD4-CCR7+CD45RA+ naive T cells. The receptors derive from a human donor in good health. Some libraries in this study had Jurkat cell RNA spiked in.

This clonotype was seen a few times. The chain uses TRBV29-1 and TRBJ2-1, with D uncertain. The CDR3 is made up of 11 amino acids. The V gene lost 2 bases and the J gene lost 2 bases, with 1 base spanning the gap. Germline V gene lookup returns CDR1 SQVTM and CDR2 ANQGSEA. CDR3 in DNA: TGCAGCGTTGAAACCTACAATGAGCAGTTCTTC. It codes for CSVETYNEQFF.

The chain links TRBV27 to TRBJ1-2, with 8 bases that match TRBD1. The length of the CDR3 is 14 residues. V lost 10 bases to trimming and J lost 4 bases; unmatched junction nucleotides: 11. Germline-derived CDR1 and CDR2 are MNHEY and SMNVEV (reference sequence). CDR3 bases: TGTGCCAACAGAAATCAGGACAGGGTCTATGGCTACACCTTC. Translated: CANRNQDRVYGYTF.

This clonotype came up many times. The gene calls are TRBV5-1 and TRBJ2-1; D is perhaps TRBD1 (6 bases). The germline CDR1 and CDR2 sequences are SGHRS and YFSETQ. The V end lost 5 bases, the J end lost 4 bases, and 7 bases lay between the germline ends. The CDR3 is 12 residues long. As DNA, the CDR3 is TGCGCCAGCAGGGACAGTTACAATGAGCAGTTCTTC. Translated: CASRDSYNEQFF.

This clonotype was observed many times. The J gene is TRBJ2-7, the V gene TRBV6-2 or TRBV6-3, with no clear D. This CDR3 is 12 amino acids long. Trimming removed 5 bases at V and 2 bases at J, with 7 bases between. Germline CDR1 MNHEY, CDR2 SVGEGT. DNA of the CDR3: TGTGCCAGCAGTAGAACTGCCTACGAGCAGTACTTC. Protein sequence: CASSRTAYEQYF.

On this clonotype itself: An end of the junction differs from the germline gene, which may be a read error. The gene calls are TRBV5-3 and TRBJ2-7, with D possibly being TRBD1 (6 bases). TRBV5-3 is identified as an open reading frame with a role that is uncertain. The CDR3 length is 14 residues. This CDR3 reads CASSLRQEAYEQYF. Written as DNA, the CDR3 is TGTGCCAGCAGCTTAAGACAGGAAGCCTACGAGCAGTACTTC.

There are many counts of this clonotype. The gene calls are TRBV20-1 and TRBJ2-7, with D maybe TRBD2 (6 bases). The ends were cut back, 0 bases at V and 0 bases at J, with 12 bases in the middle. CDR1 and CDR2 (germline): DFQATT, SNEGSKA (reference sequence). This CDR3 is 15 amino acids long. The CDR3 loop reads CSARDRAGSSYEQYF. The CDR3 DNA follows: TGCAGTGCTAGAGATCGAGCGGGCAGCTCCTACGAGCAGTACTTC.

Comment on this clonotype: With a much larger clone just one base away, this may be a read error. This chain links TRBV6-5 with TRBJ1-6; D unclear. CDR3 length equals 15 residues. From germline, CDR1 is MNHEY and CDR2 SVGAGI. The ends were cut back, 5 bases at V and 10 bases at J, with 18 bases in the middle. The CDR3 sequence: CASSAQVSGDSPLHF. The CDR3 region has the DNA TGTGCCAGCAGTGCCCAGGTTTCCGGCGACTCACCCCTCCACTTT.

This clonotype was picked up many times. CDR3 DNA sequence: TGCGCCAGCAGCGCCCGGGACAGGGACTACGAGCAGTACTTC. Amino acid sequence: CASSARDRDYEQYF. The chain couples TRBV5-1 to TRBJ2-7, with 9 bases fitting TRBD1. After removal of 4 bases from V and 3 bases from J, the junction contained 5 bases not matched to a gene. Germline CDR1 reads SGHRS; CDR2 reads YFSETQ. This CDR3 comprises 14 residues.

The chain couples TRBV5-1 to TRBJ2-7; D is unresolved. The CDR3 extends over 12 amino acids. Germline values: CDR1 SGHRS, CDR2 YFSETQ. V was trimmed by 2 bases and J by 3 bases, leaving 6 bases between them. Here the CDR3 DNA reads TGCGCCAGCAGCTTAAACTGCTACGAGCAGTACTTC. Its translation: CASSLNCYEQYF. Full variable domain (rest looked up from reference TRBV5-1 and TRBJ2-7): KAGVTQTPRYLIKTRGQQVTLSCSPISGHRSVSWYQQTPGQGLQFLFEYFSETQRNKGNFPGRFSGRQFSNSRSEMNVSTLELGDSALYLCASSLNCYEQYFGPGTRLTVT.

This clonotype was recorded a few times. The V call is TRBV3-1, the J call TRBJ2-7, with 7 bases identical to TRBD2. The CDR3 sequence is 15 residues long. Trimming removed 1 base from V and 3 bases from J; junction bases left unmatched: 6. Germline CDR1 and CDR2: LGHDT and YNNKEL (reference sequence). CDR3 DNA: TGTGCCAGCAGCCAAGCCCTAGCGGAACACTACGAGCAGTACTTC. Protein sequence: CASSQALAEHYEQYF.

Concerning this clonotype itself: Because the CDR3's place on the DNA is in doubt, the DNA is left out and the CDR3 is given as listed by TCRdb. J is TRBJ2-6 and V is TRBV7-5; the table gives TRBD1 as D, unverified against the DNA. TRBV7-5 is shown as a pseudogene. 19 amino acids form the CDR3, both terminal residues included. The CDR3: CISVPAAYYRHSGANVLTF.

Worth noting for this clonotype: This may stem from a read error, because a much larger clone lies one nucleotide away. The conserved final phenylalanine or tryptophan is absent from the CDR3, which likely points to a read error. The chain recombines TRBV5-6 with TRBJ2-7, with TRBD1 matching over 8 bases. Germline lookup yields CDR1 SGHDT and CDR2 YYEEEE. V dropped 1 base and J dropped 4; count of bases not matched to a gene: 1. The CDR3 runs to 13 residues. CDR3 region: CASSLRTGYEQYS. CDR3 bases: TGTGCCAGCAGCTTGCGGACAGGGTACGAGCAGTACTCC.

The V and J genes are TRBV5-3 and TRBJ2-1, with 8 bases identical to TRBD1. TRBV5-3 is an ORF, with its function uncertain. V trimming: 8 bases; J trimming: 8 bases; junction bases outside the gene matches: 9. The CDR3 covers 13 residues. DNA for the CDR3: TGTGCCAGCAGCCACACAGGGGGTGATGAGCAGTTCTTC. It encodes CASSHTGGDEQFF.

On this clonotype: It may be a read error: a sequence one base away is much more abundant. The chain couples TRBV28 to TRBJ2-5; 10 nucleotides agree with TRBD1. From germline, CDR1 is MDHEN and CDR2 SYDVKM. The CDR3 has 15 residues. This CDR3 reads CTSSSLRTGGETQYF. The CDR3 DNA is TGTACCAGCAGTTCCCTTCGGACAGGGGGAGAGACCCAGTACTTC.

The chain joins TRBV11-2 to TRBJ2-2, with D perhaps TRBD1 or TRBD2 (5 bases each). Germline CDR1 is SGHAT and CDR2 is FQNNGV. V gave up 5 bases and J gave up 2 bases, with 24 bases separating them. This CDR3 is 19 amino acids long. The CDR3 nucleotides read TGTGCCAGCAGCACCCTGGGGCAGGACGGACCGGGAAACACCGGGGAGCTGTTTTTT. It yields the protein CASSTLGQDGPGNTGELFF.

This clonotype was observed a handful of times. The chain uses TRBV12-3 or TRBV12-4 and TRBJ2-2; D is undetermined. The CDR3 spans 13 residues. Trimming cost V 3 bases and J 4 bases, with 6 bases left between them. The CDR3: CASSFLGTGELFF. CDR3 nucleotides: TGTGCCAGCAGTTTTCTGGGCACCGGGGAGCTGTTTTTT.

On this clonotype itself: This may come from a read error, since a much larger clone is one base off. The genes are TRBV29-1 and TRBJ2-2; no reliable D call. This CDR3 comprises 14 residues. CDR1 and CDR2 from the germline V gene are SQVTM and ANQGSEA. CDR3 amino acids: CSVELPRNAGELFF. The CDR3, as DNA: TGCAGCGTTGAACTACCACGGAACGCCGGGGAGCTGTTTTTT.

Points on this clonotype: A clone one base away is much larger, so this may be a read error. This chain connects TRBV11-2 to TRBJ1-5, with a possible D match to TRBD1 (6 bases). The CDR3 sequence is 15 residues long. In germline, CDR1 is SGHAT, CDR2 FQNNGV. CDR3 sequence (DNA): TGTGCCAGCAGCTTCCACGGGGGCTTAGACCAGCCCCAGCGTTTT. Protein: CASSFHGGLDQPQRF.